This TCR beta chain appears in the sequencing data of a study of shared clonotypes between healthy human individuals. Germline V gene data show CDR1 as SGDLS and CDR2 as YYNGEE. The CDR3 contains 13 residues. V was trimmed by 0 bases and J by 5 bases, leaving 8 bases between them. The protocol was immunoSEQ multiplex PCR, while the TCRdb copy is restricted to in-frame clones and leaves out a portion. Of roughly 500,000 clones in the sample, around 75% were seen once. The source of this sequence is a woman aged 40 to 49 in good health. Some clones in this sample may be carry-over from other donors' samples. The source material was PBMCs. This rearrangement joins TRBV9 to TRBJ2-5; D perhaps matches TRBD1 (5 bases). As DNA, the CDR3 is TGTGCCAGCAGCGTAGACAGGTGGGAGACCCAGTACTTC. This gives the protein CASSVDRWETQYF.